The clone carrying this T cell receptor beta chain was seen just once. This sample is drawn from a study of blood T cell repertoires in COVID-19. Sequencing used immunoSEQ multiplex PCR; TCRdb keeps in-frame clones, though not all of them. The profile shows 180,000 or so clones, about 85% of them singletons. This CDR3 comprises 14 residues. With 5 bases clipped from V and 7 bases from J, the junction kept 4 bases outside the gene matches. Germline CDR1 is SGHVS and CDR2 is FQNEAQ. Material for sequencing was peripheral blood. The chain employs TRBV7-8 and TRBJ1-6; 8 bases map to TRBD1. This TCR was recovered from a person aged 65 to 85 with COVID-19, enrolled during active disease. CDR3 loop: CASSLRDRNSPLHF. CDR3 DNA sequence: TGTGCCAGCAGCCTCCGGGACAGGAATTCACCCCTCCACTTT. Together with reference TRBV7-8 and TRBJ1-6, the CDR3 gives the full variable domain: GAGVSQSPRYKVAKRGQDVALRCDPISGHVSLFWYQQALGQGPEFLTYFQNEAQLDKSGLPSDRFFAERPEGSVSTLKIQRTQQEDSAVYLCASSLRDRNSPLHFGNGTRLTVT.